The sequence of this T cell receptor (beta chain) was determined in a study of cytomegalovirus exposure and HLA in healthy donors. General study results and limits: Most TCR sequences were rare, but some public TCRs occurred in many donors. Per published reports, the classifier diagnosed cytomegalovirus status with high specificity and sensitivity. Specific recognition of CMV antigens was confirmed in vitro for a few chains (all CMV-associated). The study recorded more than 150 TCR beta chains that were cytomegalovirus-associated.

Only in-frame clones appear in the TCRdb table, and some are missing; sequencing was by immunoSEQ multiplex PCR. The sample carries about 340,000 clones, roughly 88% recorded once. Remarks on this clone: The antigen remains undetermined.

The CDR3 extends over 16 amino acids. The germline V gene has CDR1 MNHEY and CDR2 SMNVEV (reference sequence). Trimming removed 6 bases at V and 1 base at J, with 13 bases between. The sequencing sample was made of PBMCs. The sequence derives from a woman aged 18-29 years in good health and CMV-seronegative. The chain has TRBV27 and TRBJ2-6; the D is unclear. CDR3 DNA: TGTGCCAGCAGGCCCCCCCTAAGATCTGGGGCCAACGTCCTGACTTTC. Protein product: CASRPPLRSGANVLTF.